The 15 T cell receptor beta chains listed next were all sequenced from one sample in a study of blood T cells in healthy people across ages. A second PCR, run for about 6 to 11 cycles, used a sample-barcoded 5' primer plus a J-beta primer mix. TCRdb itself ran the 5' RACE reads through MiXCR, one entry per CDR3 protein. The sample has 1.5 million to 2 million distinct CDR3 sequences; roughly 30% are singletons. Sequencing input: blood. The receptors here all came from a woman aged 25 to 45 in good health.

Concerning this clonotype itself: This clone may be a read error of a much larger clone one base away. The V gene is TRBV10-2, the J gene TRBJ2-1, with 10 bases fitting TRBD2. The CDR3 runs 15 residues. CDR1 is WSHSY, CDR2 SAAADI, per germline. V dropped 4 bases and J dropped 13; count of bases not matched to a gene: 13. The CDR3 reads CASSGLAGVQETQFF. For the CDR3, the DNA is TGCGCCAGCAGTGGGCTAGCGGGGGTCCAAGAGACCCAGTTCTTC.

This clonotype appeared a few times. The gene calls are TRBV4-3 and TRBJ1-1; 10 bases match TRBD1. The CDR3 sequence is 15 residues long. The germline V gene encodes CDR1 LGHNA and CDR2 YSLEER. With 3 bases clipped from V and 7 bases from J, the junction kept 8 bases outside the gene matches. In DNA, the CDR3 is TGCGCCAGCAGCCAGTCACCCGGGACAGGGGTTGAAGCTTTCTTT. It yields the protein CASSQSPGTGVEAFF.

In this sample, this clonotype turned up a few times. The V call is TRBV20-1, the J call TRBJ2-1; 8 bases match TRBD2. The CDR3 has 15 residues. Germline V gene lookup returns CDR1 DFQATT and CDR2 SNEGSKA (reference sequence). The J segment lost 5 bases and the V segment lost 0 bases, leaving 6 bases of the junction unmatched. This chain's CDR3 is CSARETSEKNNEQFF. CDR3 bases: TGCAGTGCTAGAGAGACTAGCGAGAAAAACAATGAGCAGTTCTTC.

The rearrangement joins TRBV7-6 to TRBJ1-1; TRBD1 might be the D (6 bases). Looked up from germline, CDR1 is SGHVS and CDR2 is FNYEAQ. The CDR3 consists of 15 residues. Between the trimmed V and J ends, which lost 2 bases and 2 bases, there was a span of 12 bases. DNA of the CDR3: TGTGCCAGCAGCTTATTACAGGGAATTAACACTGAAGCTTTCTTT. Residues: CASSLLQGINTEAFF.

This clonotype was observed at least ten times. The rearrangement uses TRBV24-1 and TRBJ2-1; 9 nucleotides align to TRBD2. The V segment lost 3 bases and the J segment 9 bases; nucleotides outside the gene matches: 2. The CDR3 spans 13 residues. Germline V gene lookup returns CDR1 KGHDR and CDR2 SFDVKD. CDR3 DNA: TGTGCCACCAGTGATCTTAGCGGGGGTGAGCAGTTCTTC. Its protein product is CATSDLSGGEQFF.

The sample holds many counts of this clonotype. Here the CDR3 reads CASRWETQYF. The CDR3 DNA reads as TGTGCCAGCAGGTGGGAGACCCAGTACTTC. The V gene is TRBV6-1, the J gene TRBJ2-5; the D is unclear. In germline, CDR1 is MNHNS, CDR2 SASEGT. There are 10 residues in the CDR3. V lost 6 bases, J lost 5 bases, and 4 bases lay in between.

This clonotype was seen repeatedly, ten times or more. J is TRBJ2-6 and V is TRBV29-1, with unresolved D. Germline CDR1 and CDR2: SQVTM and ANQGSEA. The CDR3 loop spans 15 amino acids. The ends were cut back, 0 bases at V and 4 bases at J, with 10 bases in the middle. CDR3 protein: CSVEDLRAGANVLTF. The CDR3 bases are TGCAGCGTTGAAGACCTTCGGGCAGGGGCCAACGTCCTGACTTTC.

Many counts were recorded for this clonotype. The V call is TRBV5-1, the J call TRBJ2-7; D ambiguous. The CDR3 spans 15 residues. Trimming took off 0 bases at V and 1 base at J, with 11 bases between the two ends. Germline-derived CDR1 and CDR2 are SGHRS and YFSETQ. Here the CDR3 DNA reads TGCGCCAGCAGCTTGGGCTGGTCCGAGTCCTACGAGCAGTACTTC. Translating gives CASSLGWSESYEQYF.

This clonotype appeared many times. The chain employs TRBV5-1 and TRBJ1-1; D gene unclear. The CDR3 runs to 15 residues. V was trimmed by 0 bases and J by 4 bases, leaving 13 bases between them. The germline CDR1 and CDR2 sequences are SGHRS and YFSETQ. This CDR3 is CASSLGATWGTEAFF. CDR3 nucleotides: TGCGCCAGCAGCTTGGGTGCGACGTGGGGCACTGAAGCTTTCTTT. Based on the CDR3 plus reference TRBV5-1 and TRBJ1-1, the full variable domain is KAGVTQTPRYLIKTRGQQVTLSCSPISGHRSVSWYQQTPGQGLQFLFEYFSETQRNKGNFPGRFSGRQFSNSRSEMNVSTLELGDSALYLCASSLGATWGTEAFFGQGTRLTVV.

This clonotype has more than one count but fewer than ten. This chain links TRBV20-1 with TRBJ2-3, with D hard to call. The V and J ends lost 1 base and 5 bases respectively, with 7 bases between them. The germline V gene encodes CDR1 DFQATT and CDR2 SNEGSKA (reference sequence). The CDR3 length is 12 residues. In nucleotides, the CDR3 is TGCAGTGCTAGAGGTGGAGTAGATACGCAGTATTTT. It codes for CSARGGVDTQYF.

This clonotype was seen only a few times. The chain uses TRBV4-1 and TRBJ2-7; D gene uncertain. Trimming shortened V by 4 bases and J by 9 bases, and 16 bases separated the two germline ends. Germline loops: CDR1 MGHRA, CDR2 YSYEKL. The CDR3 has 13 amino acids. The CDR3 DNA sequence: TGCGCCAGCAGCCGAGATTTCCGGATGAGGCAGTACTTC. Translated, it gives CASSRDFRMRQYF.

This clonotype came up many times. The chain uses TRBV20-1 and TRBJ2-7; possibly TRBD1 or TRBD2 for D (6 bases each). Trimming took off 6 bases at V and 5 bases at J, with 14 bases between the two ends. CDR1 and CDR2 from the germline V gene are DFQATT and SNEGSKA (reference sequence). The length of the CDR3 is 12 residues. The CDR3 sequence: CSAERGGNEQYF. In DNA, the CDR3 is TGCAGTGCGGAGCGAGGGGGGAACGAGCAGTACTTC.

This sequence joins TRBV6-6 and TRBJ2-3, with D perhaps matching TRBD1 or TRBD2 (5 bases each). The CDR3 sequence is 13 residues long. Trimming cost V 4 bases and J 5 bases, with 10 bases left between them. Germline loops: CDR1 MNHNY, CDR2 SVGAGI (reference sequence). The CDR3 DNA sequence: TGTGCCAGCAGTTTTGGGGCGGGAGATACGCAGTATTTT. Protein: CASSFGAGDTQYF.

The chain has TRBV20-1 and TRBJ2-5, with 7 bases fitting TRBD1. V was clipped by 4 bases and J by 2 bases; unmatched bases: 4. There are 13 residues in the CDR3. The germline V gene encodes CDR1 DFQATT and CDR2 SNEGSKA (reference sequence). CDR3 sequence reads: CSATRGQQETQYF. Here the CDR3 DNA reads TGCAGTGCTACGAGGGGACAGCAAGAGACCCAGTACTTC.

The sample holds a few counts of this clonotype. This chain uses TRBV27 with TRBJ2-5, with TRBD1 matching 12 bases. V lost 2 bases, J lost 4 bases, and 8 bases stayed unmatched. The CDR3 is 17 residues long. Germline lookup yields CDR1 MNHEY and CDR2 SMNVEV (reference sequence). In DNA, the CDR3 is TGTGCCAGCAGTTTAAGAGCCGGGACAGGGGGCGCAGAGACCCAGTACTTC. This translates into CASSLRAGTGGAETQYF.